The next 16 T cell receptor beta chains were all read from a single sample in a study of Ad26.COV2.S vaccination and SARS-CoV-2 variants. Treatment of the sample: over 15 received Ad26.COV2.S at low or high dose, single or two shots; several received placebo; per-sample allocation not given. Sampling was performed 63 days after the first vaccine or placebo injection. TCRdb's copy holds only in-frame clones and misses some; the assay was immunoSEQ multiplex PCR. The data show 300,000 to 400,000 clones, about 90% seen once. Sequencing used peripheral blood, obtained in a trial of Ad26.COV2.S vaccine versus placebo. Receptor source: a person between 18 and 60 years old who received the Ad26.COV2.S COVID-19 vaccine or a placebo.

The chain employs TRBV21-1 and TRBJ2-7; the table's D call, TRBD1, has no DNA check behind it. TRBV21-1 is listed as a pseudogene. The CDR3 consists of 20 residues. The CDR3 region has the DNA TGTGCCAGCAGCAAAGCGGTCTCGGCCTTGAAAGGACAGGGGGCTTACGAGCAGTACGTC. Translating gives CASSKAVSALKGQGAYEQYV.

V usage is TRBV11-3 and J usage is TRBJ2-5; no clear D gene. The V end was cut by 5 bases, the J end by 4 bases, with 11 bases between. The V gene's germline CDR1 is SGHNT and CDR2 YENEEA. The CDR3 has 13 amino acids. Written as DNA, the CDR3 is TGTGCCAGCAGCCTGAGGAATTCAGAGACCCAGTACTTC. It yields the protein CASSLRNSETQYF. The full variable domain, its missing parts supplied by reference TRBV11-3 and TRBJ2-5, is EAGVVQSPRYKIIEKKQPVAFWCNPISGHNTLYWYLQNLGQGPELLIRYENEEAVDDSQLPKDRFSAERLKGVDSTLKIQPAELGDSAVYLCASSLRNSETQYFGPGTRLLVL.

The chain has TRBV5-5 and TRBJ1-1; weak D call: TRBD1 (5 bases). This CDR3 has 12 amino acids. The V gene's germline CDR1 is SGHKS and CDR2 YYEKEE (reference sequence). The V end lost 3 bases, the J end lost 5 bases, and 8 bases lay between the germline ends. CDR3 DNA: TGTGCCAGCAGCTGGGGACGGACTGAAGCTTTCTTT. Translation gives CASSWGRTEAFF.

The J gene is TRBJ2-3, the V gene TRBV6-5; 7 nucleotides match TRBD2. V lost 4 bases, J lost 1 base, and 5 bases stayed unmatched. The germline V gene encodes CDR1 MNHEY and CDR2 SVGAGI. The CDR3 spans 15 residues. For the CDR3, the DNA is TGTGCCAGCAGTTTTGCGGGAGTGGGCACAGATACGCAGTATTTT. The encoded protein is CASSFAGVGTDTQYF.

The J gene is TRBJ1-1, the V gene TRBV12-3 or TRBV12-4; maybe TRBD1 (5 bases). The length of the CDR3 is 13 residues. The V gene lost 3 bases and the J gene lost 4 bases, with 9 bases spanning the gap. CDR3 coding DNA: TGTGCCAGCAGTTTCAGGGAGTCCACTGAAGCTTTCTTT. Protein: CASSFRESTEAFF.

This clone was observed a single time. The J gene is TRBJ2-1, the V gene TRBV27; no clear D gene. The V gene lost 2 bases and the J gene lost 0 bases, with 8 bases spanning the gap. There are 15 residues in the CDR3. The germline gives CDR1 MNHEY, CDR2 SMNVEV (reference sequence). In DNA, the CDR3 is TGTGCCAGCAGTTTACTAGGTAGCTCCTACAATGAGCAGTTCTTC. This codes for CASSLLGSSYNEQFF.

The sample holds one count of this clone. The genes are TRBV5-6 and TRBJ2-1; 7 bases fit TRBD2. Per the germline V gene, CDR1 is SGHDT and CDR2 is YYEEEE. The CDR3 consists of 14 residues. J gave up 8 bases and V 0 bases, and 5 bases lay outside the gene matches. The CDR3 region is CASSLAGEGYEQFF. CDR3 DNA sequence: TGTGCCAGCAGCTTGGCCGGGGAGGGTTATGAGCAGTTCTTC.

This clone was detected once. This rearrangement joins TRBV30 to TRBJ1-5; possible D gene TRBD1, 5 bases. V lost 0 bases, J lost 5 bases, and 14 bases lay in between. Germline loops: CDR1 GTSNPN, CDR2 SVGIG (reference sequence). This CDR3 has 15 residues. CDR3 loop: CAWSVGQGGHQPQHF. CDR3 in DNA: TGTGCCTGGAGTGTTGGGCAGGGTGGGCATCAGCCCCAGCATTTT.

This chain joins TRBV11-3 and TRBJ2-3, with 9 bases that match TRBD1. Per germline, CDR1 SGHNT and CDR2 YENEEA. CDR3 length: 16 amino acids. V lost 1 base and J lost 4; bases outside the gene matches: 6. In nucleotides, the CDR3 is TGTGCCAGCAGCTTAGGGGGGGACAGGGAATCAGATACGCAGTATTTT. Translation gives CASSLGGDRESDTQYF.

V gene TRBV3-1 (or the pseudogene TRBV3-2) combines with J gene TRBJ1-5; D is unclear. In germline, CDR1 is LGHDT, CDR2 YNNKEL (reference sequence). The CDR3 spans 12 residues. Trimming left V 5 bases short and J 3 bases short, with 5 bases between. CDR3 amino acids: CASSVYNQPQHF. DNA for the CDR3: TGTGCCAGCAGCGTTTACAATCAGCCCCAGCATTTT.

This chain joins TRBV7-9 and TRBJ2-7, with 7 bases identical to TRBD1. CDR3 length equals 15 residues. The germline CDR1 and CDR2 sequences are SEHNR and FQNEAQ (reference sequence). The trim removed 4 bases at V and 4 bases at J, leaving 10 bases unmatched. The CDR3 sequence is CASSSTGTEGYEQYF. DNA for the CDR3: TGTGCCAGCAGCTCAACGGGGACAGAAGGATACGAGCAGTACTTC.

The V and J genes are TRBV6-1 and TRBJ2-3; D not resolved. The CDR3 covers 14 residues. Germline V CDR1 and CDR2: MNHNS, SASEGT. Trimming shortened V by 1 base and J by 4 bases, and 9 bases separated the two germline ends. For the CDR3, the DNA is TGTGCCAGCAGTGAAGTCGGACGCGCAGATACGCAGTATTTT. Protein sequence: CASSEVGRADTQYF.

The chain combines TRBV7-2 with TRBJ2-2; D unresolved. V was pared by 4 bases and J by 2 bases, with 8 bases between. The CDR3 consists of 14 residues. Germline V gene data show CDR1 as SGHTA and CDR2 as FQGNSA. The CDR3 sequence is CASSSRTNTGELFF. CDR3 coding DNA: TGTGCCAGCAGCTCCCGAACTAACACCGGGGAGCTGTTTTTT.

The chain recombines TRBV15 with TRBJ1-1, with D perhaps TRBD1 (5 bases). The CDR3 covers 16 residues. Germline V gene lookup returns CDR1 LNHNV and CDR2 YYDKDF (reference sequence). The ends were cut back, 1 base at V and 2 bases at J, with 14 bases in the middle. The CDR3 region is CATSRGETAANTEAFF. The CDR3 DNA reads as TGTGCCACCAGCAGAGGGGAGACAGCGGCTAACACTGAAGCTTTCTTT.

Of note for this clone: This sample also contains other DNA sequences that code for the same CDR3. The rearrangement joins TRBV5-1 to TRBJ2-5, with TRBD2 matching over 10 bases. Germline loops: CDR1 SGHRS, CDR2 YFSETQ. V trimming: 4 bases; J trimming: 4 bases; junction bases outside the gene matches: 7. The CDR3 spans 15 residues. CDR3 protein: CASSPSGGAGETQYF. The DNA for the CDR3 is TGCGCCAGCAGCCCGAGCGGGGGGGCCGGAGAGACCCAGTACTTC.

V usage is TRBV25-1 and J usage is TRBJ1-2, with a weak D call TRBD1 (5 bases). CDR3 size: 15 residues. Trimming took 5 bases from V and 0 from J, leaving 13 bases between them. Germline CDR1 MGHDK, CDR2 SYGVNS. CDR3 protein: CASSPQGKANYGYTF. For the CDR3, the DNA is TGTGCCAGCAGTCCGCAGGGTAAAGCTAACTATGGCTACACCTTC.